The 21 T cell receptor beta chains given below trace back to one sample, sequenced in a study of read filtering for tumor transcriptome and immune sequencing. From about 0.4 ug of RNA, a library with molecular barcoded alpha/delta and beta/gamma adaptors was made. MiXCR was run by TCRdb on the reads, yielding one entry per CDR3 protein. This sample has 50,000 or so distinct CDR3 sequences, with around 12% found just once. Sequenced input: a population of CD138-negative cells sorted from bone marrow. The receptors come from a donor aged 40 or over with multiple myeloma.

This clonotype was seen at least ten times. The chain couples TRBV20-1 to TRBJ1-2, with 11 bases matching TRBD1. The CDR3 has 12 amino acids. CDR1 and CDR2 from the germline V gene are DFQATT and SNEGSKA (reference sequence). V was pared by 8 bases and J by 2 bases, with 1 base of the junction left unmatched. The CDR3 sequence: CSRDRGNYGYTF. The CDR3 coding sequence is TGCAGTCGGGACAGGGGGAACTATGGCTACACCTTC.

This clonotype was seen once. A read error is likely, as this CDR3 ends without the conserved phenylalanine or tryptophan. V and J are TRBV7-6 and TRBJ1-5, with D unclear. CDR3 length equals 11 residues. Between the trimmed V and J ends, which lost 2 bases and 10 bases, there was a span of 6 bases. The germline gives CDR1 SGHVS, CDR2 FNYEAQ. The CDR3 nucleotides read TGTGCCAGCAGCTTATACCGCCCCCAGCATTCT. The encoded protein is CASSLYRPQHS.

This clonotype was seen repeatedly, ten times or more. The chain has TRBV3-1 and TRBJ1-1, with no clear D. Germline CDR1 is LGHDT and CDR2 is YNNKEL (reference sequence). The CDR3 loop spans 14 amino acids. Trimming removed 5 bases at V and 4 bases at J, with 14 bases between. Here the CDR3 reads CASSYGSVGTEAFF. The CDR3 nucleotides are TGTGCCAGCAGCTATGGGAGCGTCGGCACTGAAGCTTTCTTT.

This clonotype was detected many times. The V gene is TRBV7-9, the J gene TRBJ2-2; D is ambiguous. Germline lookup yields CDR1 SEHNR and CDR2 FQNEAQ (reference sequence). CDR3 length: 11 residues. Deletions cut 2 bases from V and 6 bases from J, with 1 base between. The CDR3 protein is CASSLSGELFF. The CDR3 nucleotides read TGTGCCAGCAGCTTATCCGGGGAGCTGTTTTTT.

This sequence joins TRBV7-9 and TRBJ1-1; D call uncertain. CDR3 length: 15 residues. V dropped 0 bases and J dropped 5 bases, with 13 bases sitting between them. Per germline, CDR1 SEHNR and CDR2 FQNEAQ (reference sequence). CDR3 in amino acids: CASSLAAGMRTEAFF. The CDR3 DNA is TGTGCCAGCAGCTTAGCGGCAGGAATGAGGACTGAAGCTTTCTTT.

This clonotype was seen repeatedly, ten times or more. The chain combines TRBV6-5 with TRBJ2-1, with 8 bases matching TRBD1. This CDR3 comprises 13 residues. CDR1 and CDR2 (germline): MNHEY, SVGAGI. With V trimmed by 8 bases and J by 7 bases, 7 bases remained unmatched. The chain's CDR3 is CASEGQGANEQFF. The DNA of the CDR3 is TGTGCCAGCGAGGGGCAGGGGGCAAATGAGCAGTTCTTC.

In its sample, this clonotype was seen many times. Here the CDR3 DNA reads TGTGCCTGGAGTTGGGACAGGGGCTCTGGAAACACCATATATTTT. It encodes CAWSWDRGSGNTIYF. This chain connects TRBV30 to TRBJ1-3; the match to TRBD1 covers 10 bases. CDR1 is GTSNPN, CDR2 SVGIG, per germline (reference sequence). V shed 2 bases, J shed 0 bases, and the junction held 1 base outside the gene matches. This CDR3 region has 15 residues.

The chain recombines TRBV6-4 with TRBJ2-3; D gene ambiguous. Germline CDR1 reads MRHNA; CDR2 reads SNTAGT. This CDR3 is 15 amino acids long. CDR3 bases: TGTGTTAGCAGCCCAGGACCCCCACGCTCAGATACGCAGTATTTT. Its translation: CVSSPGPPRSDTQYF.

The genes are TRBV27 and TRBJ1-5; unclear D gene. This CDR3 contains 17 residues. Germline-derived CDR1 and CDR2 are MNHEY and SMNVEV (reference sequence). V was cut by 2 bases and J by 6 bases, with 20 bases left in between. This CDR3 reads CASSLTSYGHSGQPQHF. The CDR3 coding sequence is TGTGCCAGCAGTTTAACCAGCTATGGGCATAGTGGTCAGCCCCAGCATTTT.

This clonotype has a count of ten or more. The chain uses TRBV5-1 and TRBJ2-1; 10 nucleotides align to TRBD1. Trimming at V came to 4 bases and at J to 4 bases, leaving 5 bases not matched to a gene. CDR3 length: 15 residues. Germline CDR1 reads SGHRS; CDR2 reads YFSETQ. CDR3 protein: CASSPGQGEYNEQFF. Written as DNA, the CDR3 is TGCGCCAGCAGCCCTGGACAGGGGGAGTACAATGAGCAGTTCTTC.

This clonotype was seen repeatedly, ten times or more. The genes are TRBV5-1 and TRBJ2-4, with D possibly being TRBD1 or TRBD2 (5 bases each). Germline CDR1 reads SGHRS; CDR2 reads YFSETQ. Trimming took off 2 bases at V and 3 bases at J, with 21 bases between the two ends. The CDR3 is made up of 18 amino acids. This chain's CDR3 is CASSFGYETSRGKNIQYF. CDR3 sequence (DNA): TGCGCCAGCAGCTTTGGATATGAAACTTCGAGGGGCAAAAACATTCAGTACTTC.

This clonotype was counted at least ten times. This chain links TRBV14 with TRBJ1-4; D is undetermined. Germline CDR1 is SGHDN and CDR2 is FVKESK. Trimming removed 0 bases at V and 7 bases at J, with 9 bases between. The CDR3 extends over 14 amino acids. The CDR3 spells CASSQEGFGEKLFF. The CDR3 DNA follows: TGTGCCAGCAGCCAAGAGGGGTTCGGTGAAAAACTGTTTTTT.

As to this clonotype: Since a much larger clone is just one base distant, this may be a read error. V gene TRBV5-5 combines with J gene TRBJ2-3; 11 positions match TRBD2. This CDR3 comprises 16 residues. The germline V gene encodes CDR1 SGHKS and CDR2 YYEKEE (reference sequence). J gave up 4 bases and V 4 bases, and 8 bases lay outside the gene matches. The CDR3: CASSDGLAGSPDTQYF. The CDR3, as DNA: TGTGCCAGCAGCGACGGACTAGCGGGCTCGCCAGATACGCAGTATTTT.

There are many counts of this clonotype. In nucleotides, the CDR3 is TGTGCCAGCAGCTTCACCCAGGGTGATACGCAGTATTTT. It specifies CASSFTQGDTQYF. The chain links TRBV7-9 to TRBJ2-3, with D perhaps TRBD1 (5 bases). The germline CDR1 and CDR2 sequences are SEHNR and FQNEAQ (reference sequence). Trimming cost V 3 bases and J 6 bases, with 10 bases left between them. This CDR3 contains 13 residues.

This clonotype was picked up a small number of times. The chain couples TRBV5-4 to TRBJ1-2; a possible D gene is TRBD1 (6 bases). The germline V and J ends were trimmed by 4 bases and 1 base, with 17 bases remaining between them. Germline V gene sequence: CDR1 SGHNT, CDR2 YYREEE (reference sequence). This CDR3 region has 16 residues. Here the CDR3 reads CASSIIPDRFNYGYTF. CDR3 nucleotides: TGTGCCAGCAGCATTATTCCCGACAGGTTTAACTATGGCTACACCTTC.

This clonotype was picked up many times. The V and J genes are TRBV4-1 and TRBJ2-1; 11 bases are a match to TRBD1. V gave up 0 bases and J gave up 5 bases; unmatched junction bases: 3. The germline gives CDR1 MGHRA, CDR2 YSYEKL. There are 16 residues in the CDR3. CDR3 protein: CASSQDGTGGDNEQFF. CDR3 DNA sequence: TGCGCCAGCAGCCAAGATGGGACAGGGGGTGACAATGAGCAGTTCTTC.

This clonotype has only a few counts. The chain couples TRBV5-1 to TRBJ2-3; D gene uncertain. Trimming stripped 7 bases from V and 4 bases from J, with 16 bases between. The CDR3 loop spans 14 amino acids. In germline, CDR1 is SGHRS, CDR2 YFSETQ. CDR3 nucleotides: TGCGCCAGCCGCCATGATGAATCCGCAGATACGCAGTATTTT. Translated, it gives CASRHDESADTQYF.

At least ten counts were recorded for this clonotype. The V and J genes are TRBV6-6 and TRBJ2-7, with D possibly being TRBD2 (7 bases). Looked up from germline, CDR1 is MNHNY and CDR2 is SVGAGI (reference sequence). The V end was cut by 0 bases, the J end by 5 bases, with 11 bases between. The length of the CDR3 is 14 residues. DNA of the CDR3: TGTGCCAGCAGTTACTCGGGCGGGGGCAACGAGCAGTACTTC. It is translated as CASSYSGGGNEQYF.

Ten or more counts support this clonotype. The chain recombines TRBV29-1 with TRBJ1-1; the D gene is possibly TRBD1 (5 bases). Between the trimmed V and J ends, which lost 6 bases and 0 bases, there was a span of 14 bases. Germline-derived CDR1 and CDR2 are SQVTM and ANQGSEA. The CDR3 runs 14 residues. The CDR3 DNA reads TGCAGCGTAGACTACAGGCGCATGAACACTGAAGCTTTCTTT. Its protein product is CSVDYRRMNTEAFF.

This clonotype has at least ten counts. The V call is TRBV19, the J call TRBJ2-1; D is undetermined. Per germline, CDR1 LNHDA and CDR2 SQIVND (reference sequence). Deletions cut 5 bases from V and 8 bases from J, with 10 bases between. This CDR3 is built from 12 residues. The CDR3 DNA sequence: TGTGCCAGTAGTGATAGATGGGATGAGCAGTTCTTC. Translation gives CASSDRWDEQFF. Full variable domain (missing parts from reference TRBV19 and TRBJ2-1): DGGITQSPKYLFRKEGQNVTLSCEQNLNHDAMYWYRQDPGQGLRLIYYSQIVNDFQKGDIAEGYSVSREKKESFPLTVTSAQKNPTAFYLCASSDRWDEQFFGPGTRLTVL.

This clonotype was detected many times. V is TRBV7-9 and J is TRBJ1-1; D is unclear. This CDR3 has 12 amino acids. The V end was cut by 5 bases, the J end by 4 bases, with 8 bases between. Germline lookup yields CDR1 SEHNR and CDR2 FQNEAQ (reference sequence). CDR3 DNA: TGTGCCAGCAGCATTACCGCCACTGAAGCTTTCTTT. Amino acid sequence: CASSITATEAFF. The variable domain in full, with the rest retrieved from reference TRBV7-9 and TRBJ1-1, is DTGVSQNPRHKITKRGQNVTFRCDPISEHNRLYWYRQTLGQGPEFLTYFQNEAQLEKSRLLSDRFSAERPKGSFSTLEIQRTEQGDSAMYLCASSITATEAFFGQGTRLTVV.